These 22 T cell receptor beta chains share one sample of origin, sequenced in a study of shared clonotypes between healthy human individuals. Clones were sequenced by immunoSEQ multiplex PCR, and TCRdb holds only the in-frame ones, with some missing. The table includes nearly 1 million clones, around 80% detected once. Sequencing was carried out using memory CD4+ T cells sorted from blood. Subset given: CD45RA-negative fraction. The receptor set was obtained from a man aged 18 to 30 in good health.

V gene TRBV10-2 combines with J gene TRBJ2-5; perhaps TRBD2 as D (6 bases). Germline V gives CDR1 WSHSY, CDR2 SAAADI. Trimming stripped 4 bases from V and 5 bases from J, with 11 bases between. This CDR3 spans 13 amino acids. The CDR3 sequence: CASSGGVWETQYF. As DNA, the CDR3 is TGCGCCAGCAGTGGGGGGGTTTGGGAGACCCAGTACTTC.

The rearrangement uses TRBV5-4 and TRBJ1-2; no clear D gene. Germline V gene sequence: CDR1 SGHNT, CDR2 YYREEE (reference sequence). The CDR3 has 13 amino acids. Trimming took 2 bases from V and 8 from J, leaving 13 bases between them. The CDR3 DNA sequence: TGTGCCAGCAGCTTCAGAGGGCCTGAAGGCTACACCTTC. Translation: CASSFRGPEGYTF.

Only one count was recorded for this clone. The gene calls are TRBV6-1 and TRBJ2-7; 8 bases line up with TRBD1. With V trimmed by 5 bases and J by 4 bases, 7 bases remained unmatched. Germline values: CDR1 MNHNS, CDR2 SASEGT. The CDR3 covers 14 residues. The CDR3 protein is CASSHDRGSYEQYF. The DNA of the CDR3 is TGTGCCAGCAGTCACGACAGGGGAAGTTACGAGCAGTACTTC.

This clone was detected only a few times. The chain is built from TRBV7-9 and TRBJ2-3, with D possibly being TRBD2 (6 bases). The ends were cut back, 5 bases at V and 0 bases at J, with 15 bases in the middle. This CDR3 is built from 16 residues. Per germline, CDR1 SEHNR and CDR2 FQNEAQ (reference sequence). CDR3 region: CASSLRSGLSTDTQYF. In nucleotides, the CDR3 is TGTGCCAGCAGCCTACGTTCAGGACTAAGCACAGATACGCAGTATTTT.

The chain joins TRBV7-9 to TRBJ2-6; D ambiguous. V dropped 3 bases and J dropped 12 bases, with 12 bases sitting between them. The CDR3 runs to 13 residues. CDR1 SEHNR and CDR2 FQNEAQ come from the germline V gene (reference sequence). CDR3 DNA: TGTGCCAGCAGCTTGATTGAAGCGTCCGTCCTGACTTTC. Protein: CASSLIEASVLTF.

Of note for this clone: A far larger clone is only one base removed, so a read error is likely. Other DNA sequences in this sample translate to the same CDR3. The chain recombines TRBV30 with TRBJ1-5; 9 nucleotides align to TRBD1. The CDR3 runs to 15 residues. Germline V gene sequence: CDR1 GTSNPN, CDR2 SVGIG (reference sequence). The V and J ends lost 1 base and 1 base, in that order; junction bases with no gene match: 2. CDR3 sequence reads: CAWSATGGSNQPQHF. CDR3 in DNA: TGTGCCTGGAGTGCCACAGGGGGCAGCAATCAGCCCCAGCATTTT. Full variable domain (remainder filled in from reference TRBV30 and TRBJ1-5): SQTIHQWPATLVQPVGSPLSLECTVEGTSNPNLYWYRQAAGRGLQLLFYSVGIGQISSEVPQNLSASRPQDRQFILSSKKLLLSDSGFYLCAWSATGGSNQPQHFGDGTRLSIL.

This chain joins TRBV27 and TRBJ1-2; D possibly corresponds to TRBD1 (5 bases). This CDR3 is built from 17 residues. The germline CDR1 and CDR2 sequences are MNHEY and SMNVEV (reference sequence). Trimming took off 4 bases at V and 6 bases at J, with 24 bases between the two ends. CDR3 in amino acids: CASSSRQGQGIFHGYTF. CDR3 in DNA: TGTGCCAGCAGTTCCCGCCAAGGCCAGGGTATTTTTCATGGCTACACCTTC.

This clone was observed at least ten times. The chain carries TRBV6-1 and TRBJ1-5; 7 bases agree with TRBD1. This CDR3 has 14 residues. Unmatched junction bases numbered 3, after V lost 4 bases and J lost 3 bases. CDR1 MNHNS and CDR2 SASEGT come from the germline V gene. The CDR3: CASSGQGNNQPQHF. The CDR3 coding sequence is TGTGCCAGCAGTGGACAGGGTAACAATCAGCCCCAGCATTTT.

As to this clone: Other DNA sequences in the same sample also yield this CDR3. The chain has TRBV9 and TRBJ1-3; D unresolved. The CDR3 length is 15 residues. V was cut by 0 bases and J by 1 base, with 8 bases left in between. CDR1 is SGDLS, CDR2 YYNGEE, per germline. The CDR3, as DNA: TGTGCCAGCAGCGTAGAAGGAGGGTCTGGAAACACCATATATTTT. It codes for CASSVEGGSGNTIYF.

This clone was found a few times. The V and J genes are TRBV30 and TRBJ1-2; D is ambiguous. V lost 3 bases, J lost 7 bases, and 9 bases lay in between. The CDR3 is 11 residues long. CDR1 is GTSNPN and CDR2 is SVGIG in the germline V gene (reference sequence). The CDR3 DNA reads as TGTGCCTGGAGAACCGGAACTGGCTACACCTTC. This gives the protein CAWRTGTGYTF.

The chain has TRBV6-6 and TRBJ2-7, with a possible D match to TRBD2 (7 bases). Between the trimmed V and J ends, which lost 5 bases and 7 bases, there was a span of 12 bases. The CDR3 is 12 residues long. The V gene's germline CDR1 is MNHNY and CDR2 SVGAGI (reference sequence). The DNA for the CDR3 is TGTGCCAGCAGTGGGGGGGCCAGAGAGCAGTACTTC. Translated, it gives CASSGGAREQYF.

The chain has TRBV5-6 and TRBJ2-5, with 11 nucleotides matching TRBD1. V trimming: 4 bases; J trimming: 4 bases; junction bases outside the gene matches: 9. Germline V gives CDR1 SGHDT, CDR2 YYEEEE. The CDR3 spans 16 residues. This CDR3 is CASSGGTGGVVETQYF. Written as DNA, the CDR3 is TGTGCCAGCAGCGGCGGGACAGGGGGTGTAGTAGAGACCCAGTACTTC.

This clone turned up a few times. Other DNA sequences from this sample encode an identical CDR3 as well. The CDR3 coding sequence is TGTGCCAGCAGCTCCACGACTGAGGGGGCAGGGGAGACCCAGTACTTC. It specifies CASSSTTEGAGETQYF. The rearrangement joins TRBV13 to TRBJ2-5; 7 nucleotides line up with TRBD1. In germline, CDR1 is PRHDT, CDR2 FYEKMQ (reference sequence). The ends lost 4 bases at V and 5 bases at J; junction bases unmatched: 13. The CDR3 loop spans 16 amino acids.

The genes are TRBV18 and TRBJ2-5; no firm D call. Per the germline V gene, CDR1 is KGHSH and CDR2 is LQKENI. V shed 6 bases and J shed 5 bases, with 10 bases lying between them. The CDR3 contains 12 residues. CDR3 coding DNA: TGTGCCAGCTCTAACGACCGGGAGACCCAGTACTTC. It encodes CASSNDRETQYF.

As regards this clone: This same CDR3 is encoded by further DNA sequences in the sample. V is TRBV9 and J is TRBJ2-3; D gene uncertain. Germline V lookup: CDR1 SGDLS, CDR2 YYNGEE. CDR3 length equals 15 residues. V was cut by 3 bases and J by 2 bases, with 13 bases left in between. CDR3 sequence (DNA): TGTGCCAGCAGCGGCGGACCCATTAACACAGATACGCAGTATTTT. Translated, it gives CASSGGPINTDTQYF.

This clone was picked up a small number of times. V and J are TRBV9 and TRBJ2-1, with 7 bases identical to TRBD2. Germline V gives CDR1 SGDLS, CDR2 YYNGEE. The CDR3 runs to 15 residues. V trimming: 5 bases; J trimming: 1 base; junction bases outside the gene matches: 6. The CDR3 is CASSSSGGSYNEQFF. As DNA, the CDR3 is TGTGCCAGCAGTAGCTCGGGGGGATCCTACAATGAGCAGTTCTTC.

The chain joins TRBV27 to TRBJ2-7; the match to TRBD1 covers 8 bases. V shed 4 bases, J shed 2 bases, and the junction held 7 bases outside the gene matches. The germline CDR1 and CDR2 sequences are MNHEY and SMNVEV (reference sequence). CDR3 size: 15 residues. The chain's CDR3 is CASSSGQAVTYEQYF. DNA of the CDR3: TGTGCCAGCAGTTCGGGACAGGCGGTAACCTACGAGCAGTACTTC.

The chain is built from TRBV6-1 and TRBJ1-3, with D perhaps TRBD1 (5 bases). CDR3 size: 17 residues. V was shortened by 4 bases and J by 0 bases, with 16 bases between the two germline ends. Per germline, CDR1 MNHNS and CDR2 SASEGT. This CDR3 is CASSVNRDAGSGNTIYF. CDR3 coding DNA: TGTGCCAGCAGTGTCAACCGGGACGCCGGCTCTGGAAACACCATATATTTT.

The chain is built from TRBV7-8 and TRBJ2-7; the match to TRBD2 covers 8 bases. The CDR3 covers 13 residues. Trimming cost V 8 bases and J 4 bases; bases outside gene matches: 7. The germline CDR1 and CDR2 sequences are SGHVS and FQNEAQ. DNA of the CDR3: TGTGCCAGCGGACCCACTAGCGGATACGAGCAGTACTTC. Its translation: CASGPTSGYEQYF.

The chain is built from TRBV6-1 and TRBJ2-3; D ambiguous. Germline CDR1 reads MNHNS; CDR2 reads SASEGT. CDR3 size: 14 residues. V lost 1 base, J lost 6 bases, and 11 bases lay in between. The CDR3 DNA sequence: TGTGCCAGCAGTGAAGTTCGAGCTTCCGATACGCAGTATTTT. Its translation: CASSEVRASDTQYF.

This clone was picked up one time. V and J are TRBV2 and TRBJ1-5; TRBD1 is a possible D gene (5 bases). Germline V lookup: CDR1 SNHLY, CDR2 FYNNEI. Trimming left V 2 bases short and J 9 bases short, with 11 bases between. The CDR3 runs to 13 residues. The CDR3 protein is CASSETPGGPQHF. The CDR3 DNA reads TGTGCCAGCAGTGAAACCCCCGGGGGGCCCCAGCATTTT.

V and J are TRBV25-1 and TRBJ2-2; D is uncertain. This CDR3 has 14 residues. Trimming shortened V by 6 bases and J by 4 bases, and 12 bases separated the two germline ends. Per germline, CDR1 MGHDK and CDR2 SYGVNS. CDR3 protein: CASSRQESTGELFF. The CDR3 nucleotides are TGTGCCAGCAGCCGCCAGGAGAGCACCGGGGAGCTGTTTTTT.